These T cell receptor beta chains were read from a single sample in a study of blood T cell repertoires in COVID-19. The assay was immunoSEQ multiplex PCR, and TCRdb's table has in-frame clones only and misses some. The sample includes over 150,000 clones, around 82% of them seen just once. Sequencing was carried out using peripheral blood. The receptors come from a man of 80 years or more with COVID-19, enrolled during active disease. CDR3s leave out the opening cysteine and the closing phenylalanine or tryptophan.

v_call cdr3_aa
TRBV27 ASRGHGQNIQY
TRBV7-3 ASSLQGAGNTEAF
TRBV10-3 AISEVDSGEQY
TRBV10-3 AITPGTGVSGANVLT
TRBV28 ASSLQQTYEQY
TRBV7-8 ASSPWTGGTDTQY
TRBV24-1 ATSEAGSPDGNTIY
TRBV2 ASSQVRDTPEAF
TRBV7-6 ASSLGITDTQY
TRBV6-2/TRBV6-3 ASSQGQGRRSYT
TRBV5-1 ASSSLRDGGWTGELF
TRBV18 ASTKRRGAFAEAF
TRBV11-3 ASSLVRGQPQH
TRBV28 ASSLWGRARYT
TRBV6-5 ASSFRDSYGYT
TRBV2 ASSEMAGSYNSPLH
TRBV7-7 ASSSGTGLDEQF
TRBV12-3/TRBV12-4 ASSRGLAEPQH
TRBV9 ASSVGQGSGNTIY
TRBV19 ASTRDREKEQF
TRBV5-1 ASSFGDRVSGANVLT
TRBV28 ASSTGGANQPQH
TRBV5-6 ASSQQGAPDEQY
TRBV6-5 ASRAGTGDEKLF
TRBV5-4 ASSLAGAQGNTIY
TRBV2 ASSEKGPRGDSGNTIY
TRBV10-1 ASSANTGVANTEAF
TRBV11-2 ASSPQGGFTDTQY